Listed below are T cell receptor beta chains from one sample, sequenced in a study of blood T cell repertoires in COVID-19. Libraries were prepared by immunoSEQ multiplex PCR; TCRdb keeps only in-frame clonotypes and omits some of them. Here the sample spans approximately 390,000 clones, around 87% being singletons. What was sequenced was peripheral blood. The receptors originated from a woman in her fifties or sixties with COVID-19, enrolled during active disease. The CDR3 runs from the conserved cysteine through the conserved F or W. The D gene is left open where the match is weak. Expanded clones get a size class; other rows say once, few or many, or leave the size out.

>few|NA|TRBJ1-1|TRBV19
CASSIAGYTEAFF
TGTGCCAGTAGTATAGCAGGGTACACTGAAGCTTTCTTT
>NA|NA|TRBJ1-2|TRBV4-1
CASSQAGVSGYTF
TGCGCCAGCAGCCAAGCAGGGGTGAGCGGCTACACCTTC
>NA|NA|TRBJ2-7|TRBV6-5
CASPSTRQQYF
TGTGCCAGCCCTTCTACTCGCCAGCAGTACTTC
>NA|NA|TRBJ2-4|TRBV6-6
CASSPWSEVVIRAKNIQYF
TGTGCCAGCAGTCCCTGGTCGGAGGTGGTAATACGAGCCAAAAACATTCAGTACTTC
>NA|TRBD1|TRBJ1-2|TRBV5-4
CASSFRDSKFYGYTF
TGTGCCAGCAGCTTTCGGGACAGCAAATTCTATGGCTACACCTTC
>NA|NA|TRBJ2-1|TRBV6-5
CASRTGYNEQFF
TGTGCCAGCAGGACAGGCTACAATGAGCAGTTCTTC
>NA|TRBD2|TRBJ2-1|TRBV6-5
CASSYSGTSVFDEQFF
TGTGCCAGCAGTTACTCGGGGACTAGCGTTTTTGATGAGCAGTTCTTC
>NA|TRBD1|TRBJ1-4|TRBV7-9
CASSQSPGQGLLGLFF
TGTGCCAGCAGCCAAAGCCCGGGACAGGGTTTATTGGGACTGTTTTTT
>NA|TRBD1|TRBJ1-2|TRBV6-6
CASIAGGSLSYTF
TGTGCCAGCATCGCAGGGGGGAGTCTTAGCTACACCTTC
>NA|NA|TRBJ1-1|TRBV27
CASSFRRVEMNTEAFF
TGTGCCAGCAGTTTTAGGAGAGTGGAGATGAACACTGAAGCTTTCTTT
>NA|NA|TRBJ1-5|TRBV5-6
CASSTRDSNQPQHF
TGTGCCAGCAGCACCAGGGACTCGAATCAGCCCCAGCATTTT
>once|NA|TRBJ2-3|TRBV5-4
CASSLALTGGSTDTQYF
TGTGCCAGCAGCTTGGCCCTAACGGGGGGCTCCACAGATACGCAGTATTTT
>NA|TRBD1|TRBJ1-4|TRBV9
CASSARQGVGEKLFF
TGTGCCAGCAGCGCCCGACAGGGCGTAGGGGAAAAACTGTTTTTT
>few|TRBD2|TRBJ2-3|TRBV7-3
CASSLGLAGGDTQYF
TGTGCCAGCAGCTTAGGGCTAGCGGGGGGTGATACGCAGTATTTT
>NA|NA|TRBJ2-7|TRBV6-1
CASSEGWAEIYEQYF
TGTGCCAGCAGTGAAGGGTGGGCAGAGATCTACGAGCAGTACTTC
>NA|NA|TRBJ2-5|TRBV5-6
CASSLRRKETQYF
TGTGCCAGCAGCTTGCGGCGGAAAGAGACCCAGTACTTC
>NA|TRBD1|TRBJ1-6|TRBV3-1/TRBV3-2
CASSQRGTGGSPLHF
TGTGCCAGCAGCCAACGGGGGACAGGGGGTTCACCCCTCCACTTT
>NA|NA|TRBJ1-1|TRBV29-1
CSVAGEGAFF
TGCAGCGTTGCAGGGGAGGGAGCTTTCTTT
>once|NA|TRBJ2-3|TRBV7-5
CARSLRGTDTQYF
TGTGCCAGAAGCTTACGGGGCACAGATACGCAGTATTTT
>NA|NA|TRBJ1-1|TRBV10-1
CASSESRQGNTEAFF
TGCGCCAGCAGTGAGTCGAGGCAGGGGAACACTGAAGCTTTCTTT
>NA|NA|TRBJ2-7|TRBV6-5
CASRGGVGVYEQYF
TGTGCCAGCAGGGGGGGAGTCGGGGTCTACGAGCAGTACTTC
>NA|TRBD1|TRBJ1-2|TRBV5-1
CASSLEQGAHTF
TGCGCCAGCAGCTTGGAACAGGGGGCGCACACCTTC
>few|NA|TRBJ2-4|TRBV3-1/TRBV3-2
CASSQAGADIQYF
TGTGCCAGCAGCCAGGCGGGGGCAGACATTCAGTACTTC
>NA|TRBD2|TRBJ2-2|TRBV18
CASSPSGGTGELFF
TGTGCCAGCTCACCAAGCGGGGGAACCGGGGAGCTGTTTTTT
>NA|TRBD1|TRBJ1-1|TRBV6-1
CASSDGQGEAFF
TGTGCCAGCAGTGACGGACAGGGTGAAGCTTTCTTT
>NA|TRBD2|TRBJ2-5|TRBV9
CASSPGTSGGKKTQYF
TGTGCCAGCAGCCCGGGGACTAGCGGGGGGAAAAAGACCCAGTACTTC
>NA|NA|TRBJ1-2|TRBV5-1
CASSADSYGYTF
TGCGCCAGCAGCGCGGACTCCTATGGCTACACCTTC
>NA|TRBD2|TRBJ2-5|TRBV3-1/TRBV3-2
CASSRAWTSGGETQYF
TGTGCCAGCAGCCGCGCCTGGACTAGCGGGGGTGAGACCCAGTACTTC
>NA|NA|TRBJ2-5|TRBV5-1
CASSLAGQGETQYF
TGCGCCAGCAGCTTGGCCGGGCAGGGAGAGACCCAGTACTTC
>NA|NA|TRBJ2-3|TRBV2
CASSATGPSTDTQYF
TGTGCCAGCAGCGCGACAGGTCCTAGCACAGATACGCAGTATTTT
>NA|NA|TRBJ1-5|TRBV30
CAWPYPGREEKGNQPQHF
TGTGCCTGGCCTTATCCAGGACGGGAAGAGAAAGGAAATCAGCCCCAGCATTTT
>NA|NA|TRBJ2-1|TRBV5-6
CASSLRGSNEQFF
TGTGCCAGCAGCTTACGGGGGTCTAATGAGCAGTTCTTC
>NA|NA|TRBJ1-1|TRBV2
CASRATGTQNTEAFF
TGTGCCAGCCGAGCCACCGGGACACAGAACACTGAAGCTTTCTTT
>few|TRBD2|TRBJ2-3|TRBV5-1
CASSLGASGVTDTQYF
TGCGCCAGCAGCTTGGGGGCTAGCGGGGTCACAGATACGCAGTATTTT
>NA|TRBD1|TRBJ2-7|TRBV5-1
CASSLGGTGETYEQYF
TGCGCCAGCAGCTTGGGGGGGACAGGGGAGACCTACGAGCAGTACTTC
>NA|NA|TRBJ1-6|TRBV11-1
CASSLGARASPLHF
TGTGCCAGCAGCCTAGGGGCGCGGGCTTCACCCCTCCACTTT
>many|NA|TRBJ1-3|TRBV4-1
CASSQDPRPGGWDTIYF
TGCGCCAGCAGCCAAGATCCCCGCCCCGGAGGGTGGGACACCATATATTTT
>NA|TRBD1|TRBJ2-7|TRBV11-3
CASSPGQGKSYEQYF
TGTGCCAGCAGCCCCGGACAGGGTAAATCCTACGAGCAGTACTTC